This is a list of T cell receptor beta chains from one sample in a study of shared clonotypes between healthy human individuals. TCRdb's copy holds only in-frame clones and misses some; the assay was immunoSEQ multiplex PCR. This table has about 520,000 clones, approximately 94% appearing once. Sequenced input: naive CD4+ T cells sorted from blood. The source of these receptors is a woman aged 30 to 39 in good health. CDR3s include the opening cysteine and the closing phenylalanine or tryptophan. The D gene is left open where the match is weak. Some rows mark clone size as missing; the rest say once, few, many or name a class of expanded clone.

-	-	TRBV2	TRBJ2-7	TGTGCCAGCAGTGTGCTGGGTAAATCCTACGAGCAGTACTTC	CASSVLGKSYEQYF
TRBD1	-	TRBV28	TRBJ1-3	TGTGCCAGCAGTTTACCGGACAGGCTCTCTGGAAACACCATATATTTT	CASSLPDRLSGNTIYF
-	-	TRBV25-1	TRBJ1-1	TGTGCCAGCAGGTTCGGGAACCTTGAAGCTTTCTTT	CASRFGNLEAFF
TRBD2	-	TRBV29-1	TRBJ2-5	TGCAGCGTTGCAGCGGGAGCGCGGGAGACCCAGTACTTC	CSVAAGARETQYF
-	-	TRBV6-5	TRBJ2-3	TGTGCCAGCAGTGTCCTGCGGCGGGATACGCAGTATTTT	CASSVLRRDTQYF
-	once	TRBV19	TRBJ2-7	TGTGCCAGTAGATCGTCCTACGAGCAGTACTTC	CASRSSYEQYF
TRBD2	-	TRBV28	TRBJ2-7	TGTGCCAGCAGTGGGGGGCAACTAGCGGGTCCCCGGCGCTACGAGCAGTACTTC	CASSGGQLAGPRRYEQYF
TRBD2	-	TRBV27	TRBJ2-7	TGTGCCAGCAGTCCTAGCGGGAGGACCTACGAGCAGTACTTC	CASSPSGRTYEQYF
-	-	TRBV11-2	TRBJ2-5	TGTGCCAGCAGCGCCACGGGTTGGGAGCAGTACTTC	CASSATGWEQYF
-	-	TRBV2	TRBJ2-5	TGTGCCAGCAGCCCCAGCAGCATATGGGGAAACGGGGAGACCCAGTACTTC	CASSPSSIWGNGETQYF
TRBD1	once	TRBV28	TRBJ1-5	TGTGCCAGCAGTTTTGGGGGACAGCCCAATCAGCCCCAGCATTTT	CASSFGGQPNQPQHF
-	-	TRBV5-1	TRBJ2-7	TGCGCCAGCCGAGAGTTCGATAAGTTCGAGCAGTACTTC	CASREFDKFEQYF
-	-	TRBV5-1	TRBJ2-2	TGCGCCAGCAGCTTGGTTGCAGGGGCGCTCGGGACCGGGGAGCTGTTTTTT	CASSLVAGALGTGELFF
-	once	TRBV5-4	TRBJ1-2	TGTGCCAGCAGCTTGGCCGGGACCGAGTATGGCTACACCTTC	CASSLAGTEYGYTF
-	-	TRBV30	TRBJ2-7	TGTGCCTGGAGCGAGGGGTACGAGCAGTACTTC	CAWSEGYEQYF
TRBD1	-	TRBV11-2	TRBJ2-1	TGTGCCAGCAGCCCCGCCGGGACAGGGAGTCGCAATGAGCAGTTCTTC	CASSPAGTGSRNEQFF
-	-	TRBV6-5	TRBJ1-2	TGTGCCAGCAGTAGCCCGGGAGGGGGGGGCTATGGCTACACCTTC	CASSSPGGGGYGYTF
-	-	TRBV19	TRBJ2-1	TGTGCCAGTAGTGCATGGGCTAGCCTACGCAATGAGCAGTTCTTC	CASSAWASLRNEQFF
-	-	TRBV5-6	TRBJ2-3	TGTGCCAGCAAAAGGAGGTCCCGCCTGTATTTT	CASKRRSRLYF
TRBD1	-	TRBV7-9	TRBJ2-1	TGTGCCAGCAGTCTACAGGGGACGCGACGGTACAATGAGCAGTTCTTC	CASSLQGTRRYNEQFF
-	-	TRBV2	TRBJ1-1	TGTGCCAGCCGTTCCAGGGGTATGGACACTGAAGCTTTCTTT	CASRSRGMDTEAFF
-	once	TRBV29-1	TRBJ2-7	TGCAGCGTTGAAGGACCCGGGACTCTAACGGGGGAGCAGTACTTC	CSVEGPGTLTGEQYF
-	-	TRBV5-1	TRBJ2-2	TGCGCCAGCAGCTTGGGGAACGCTGAGACCGGGGAGCTGTTTTTT	CASSLGNAETGELFF
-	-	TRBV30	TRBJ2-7	TGTGCCTGGAGGGCAACTTTGGGTTACGAGCAGTACTTC	CAWRATLGYEQYF
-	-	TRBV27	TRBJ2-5	TGTGCCAGCAGTTTATCGAGGCAGTACCAAGAGACCCAGTACTTC	CASSLSRQYQETQYF
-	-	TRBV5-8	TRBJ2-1	TGTGCCAGCAGCTTGGAGGGGGTCGGTCCCTACAATGAGCAGTTCTTC	CASSLEGVGPYNEQFF
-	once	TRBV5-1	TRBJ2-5	TGCGCCAGCAGGCCCCCCGACGAGATCCAAGAGACCCAGTACTTC	CASRPPDEIQETQYF
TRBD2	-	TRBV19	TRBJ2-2	TGTGCCAGTAGTTCAGGACTAGCGGGAGGGGCCGGGGAGCTGTTTTTT	CASSSGLAGGAGELFF
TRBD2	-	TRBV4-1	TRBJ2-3	TGCGCCAGCAGCCCAGGCGTGCTAGCGGGGTTGACAGATACGCAGTATTTT	CASSPGVLAGLTDTQYF
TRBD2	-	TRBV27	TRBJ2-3	TGTGCCAGCAGTTTATCGAGAGCGGGGCGCGGCACAGATACGCAGTATTTT	CASSLSRAGRGTDTQYF
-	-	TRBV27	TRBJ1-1	TGTGCCAGCAGTTTATGGATGACGGTGCCGGGGCAAGCTTTCTTT	CASSLWMTVPGQAFF
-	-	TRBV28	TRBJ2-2	TGTGCCGCAGGAAGGGCGGGCCCGGCCGGGGAGCTGTTTTTT	CAAGRAGPAGELFF
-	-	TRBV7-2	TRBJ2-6	TGTGCCAGCAGCTTATCACCCTCTGGGGCCAACGTCCTGACTTTC	CASSLSPSGANVLTF
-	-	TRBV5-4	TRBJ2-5	TGTGCCAGCAGCGTAGGTCGCTTCTCCAGACGAGAGACCCAGTACTTC	CASSVGRFSRRETQYF
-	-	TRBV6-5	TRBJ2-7	TGTGCCAGCAGTTACCTAGGTTTTGGATACGAGCAGTACTTC	CASSYLGFGYEQYF
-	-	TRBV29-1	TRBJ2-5	TGCAGCGTTGAAGGACAGTCTGCAACCCAGTACTTC	CSVEGQSATQYF
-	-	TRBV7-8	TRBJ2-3	TGTGCCAGCAGCTTAGAATGGGGCACAGATACGCAGTATTTT	CASSLEWGTDTQYF
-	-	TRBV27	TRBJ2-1	TGTGCCAGCAGTTCACCCGGCGGCTACCATGAGCAGTTCTTC	CASSSPGGYHEQFF
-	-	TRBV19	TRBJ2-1	TGTGCCAGTAGTATATTAGAGGACAGTCCTTACAATGAGCAGTTCTTC	CASSILEDSPYNEQFF
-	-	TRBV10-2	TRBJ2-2	TGCGCCAGCAATCGAGCGGACACCGGGGAGCTGTTTTTT	CASNRADTGELFF
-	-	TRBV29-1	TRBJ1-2	TGCAGCGTCCACAGGGCAGGGCTCTATGGCTACACCTTC	CSVHRAGLYGYTF
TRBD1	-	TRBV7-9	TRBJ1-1	TGTGCCAGCAGCTCTACCGGGACAGGGCAAACTGAAGCTTTCTTT	CASSSTGTGQTEAFF
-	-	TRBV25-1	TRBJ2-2	TGTGCCAGCAGTGGACGGAACACCGGGGAGCTGTTTTTT	CASSGRNTGELFF
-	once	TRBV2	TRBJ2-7	TGTGCCAGCAGTGAGAGGGGAGCGTCCTACGAGCAGTACTTC	CASSERGASYEQYF
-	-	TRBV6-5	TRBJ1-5	TGTGCCAGCAGTCAGGCACGGCAGGGCAATCAGCCCCAGCATTTT	CASSQARQGNQPQHF
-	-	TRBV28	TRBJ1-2	TGTGCCAGCAGGTACCAGACGAACTATGGCTACACCTTC	CASRYQTNYGYTF